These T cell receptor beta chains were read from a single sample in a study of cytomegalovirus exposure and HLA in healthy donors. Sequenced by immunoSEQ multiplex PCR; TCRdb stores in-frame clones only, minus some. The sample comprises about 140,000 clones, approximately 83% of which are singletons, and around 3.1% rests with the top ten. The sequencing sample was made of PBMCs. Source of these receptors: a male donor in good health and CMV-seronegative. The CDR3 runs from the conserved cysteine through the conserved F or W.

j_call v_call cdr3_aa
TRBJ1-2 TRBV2 CASSKDTSYGYTF
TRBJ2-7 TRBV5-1 CASSLGLASYEQYF
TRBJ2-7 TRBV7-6 CASSSRGHGDRVSYEQYF
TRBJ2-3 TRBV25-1 CASSEFGLAVETDTQYF
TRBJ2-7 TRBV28 CASSFPLLAGEQYF
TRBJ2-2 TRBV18 CASSPSANTGELFF
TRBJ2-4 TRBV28 CASSRWDTKNIQYF
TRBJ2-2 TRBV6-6 CASSPRGTGELFF
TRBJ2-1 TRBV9 CASRNKAISGGPESYNEQFF
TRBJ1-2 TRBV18 CASSPSGLGLANYGYTF
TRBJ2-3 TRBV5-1 CASSFQRERSDTQYF
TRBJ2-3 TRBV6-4 CASSELAGDQDTQYF
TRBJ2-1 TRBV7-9 CASSLGLLENEQFF
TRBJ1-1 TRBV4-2 CASTLRVSLNTEAFF
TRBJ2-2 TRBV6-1 CASSGGPGGQNTGELFF
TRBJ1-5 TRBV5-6 CASSPGQAHNQPQHF
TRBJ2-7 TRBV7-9 CASSLRASDSQISYEQYF
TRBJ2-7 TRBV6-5 CASRIDRGIINEQYF
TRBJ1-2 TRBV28 CASSPGQPSYGYTF
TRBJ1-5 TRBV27 CASSSIPGTGGGVSNQPQHF
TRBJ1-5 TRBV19 CASTIYPMGADQPQHF